This T cell receptor (beta chain) was identified in a study of control samples from healthy donors and cancer patients (dated by TCRdb to the early 2020s). Library prep was done by the immunoSEQ multiplex PCR assay. TCRdb holds this immuneACCESS table with in-frame rearrangements only. Some clones are missing; in checked studies, unresolved V genes explain under half, and the rest has no known cause. The sample profile shows about 86,000 clones; 85% to 90% of them were found once. The ten largest clones represent about 9.5% of the sample. To note about this clone: The antigen this receptor binds is unknown. Base qualities are not recorded, but no much larger clone differs from it by a single base.

Via the germline V gene, CDR1 is MDHEN and CDR2 SYDVKM. The CDR3 starts with the cysteine, ends with the phenylalanine, and has 13 residues. Just the 39-base CDR3 DNA is kept, in frame starting at base 1. Trimming costs V 5 bases and J 3 bases, and their ends lie 10 bases apart. The source of this sequence is a woman between 45 and 60 years old with colorectal cancer. Sequenced material: PBMCs. Here the chain combines TRBV28 and TRBJ1-1; no D gene call is confident. The CDR3 loop reads CASSAGWDTEAFF. The nucleotide sequence reads as follows: TGTGCCAGCAGTGCCGGATGGGACACTGAAGCTTTCTTT.